The 13 T cell receptor beta chains below all came from one sample that was sequenced in a study of shared clonotypes between healthy human individuals. Assay: immunoSEQ multiplex PCR; the TCRdb copy retains only in-frame clones and omits some. In the table there are fewer than 600,000 clones, more than 70% of which are singletons. The specimen was PBMCs. The receptors derive from a woman in her thirties or forties in good health. Some clones in this sample may be carry-over from other donors' samples.

A few counts support this clone. The CDR3 spells CASSPQLAGVGNEQFF. The CDR3 DNA is TGTGCCAGCAGTCCCCAACTAGCGGGAGTCGGCAATGAGCAGTTCTTC. The chain combines TRBV27 with TRBJ2-1; the match to TRBD2 covers 11 bases. J gave up 6 bases and V 5 bases, and 9 bases lay outside the gene matches. The CDR3 totals 16 residues. Germline V gene sequence: CDR1 MNHEY, CDR2 SMNVEV (reference sequence).

The chain has TRBV18 and TRBJ2-7, with a possible D match to TRBD1 (8 bases). The germline CDR1 and CDR2 sequences are KGHSH and LQKENI. This CDR3 is 14 amino acids long. V dropped 6 bases and J dropped 6 bases, with 18 bases sitting between them. The CDR3 spells CASSQNRGEGEQYF. The CDR3, as DNA: TGTGCCAGCTCGCAAAACAGGGGGGAGGGCGAGCAGTACTTC.

The chain joins TRBV7-9 to TRBJ2-7, with 7 bases that match TRBD2. V lost 7 bases, J lost 0 bases, and 12 bases stayed unmatched. The CDR3 is made up of 16 amino acids. CDR1 and CDR2 (germline): SEHNR, FQNEAQ (reference sequence). The CDR3 nucleotides read TGTGCCAGCACCCCTCCTTCTAGCGGAACCTCCTACGAGCAGTACTTC. Translation gives CASTPPSSGTSYEQYF.

The chain uses TRBV5-4 and TRBJ1-2, with D unclear. The CDR3 totals 14 residues. V was clipped by 3 bases and J by 6 bases, with 15 bases between them. In germline, CDR1 is SGHNT, CDR2 YYREEE (reference sequence). The CDR3 DNA sequence: TGTGCCAGCAGCTCCCCTGTTGCGCCTGATGGCTACACCTTC. As protein: CASSSPVAPDGYTF.

This clone was picked up many times. The genes are TRBV15 and TRBJ2-1, with TRBD2 identical over 7 bases. CDR3 size: 15 residues. Per germline, CDR1 LNHNV and CDR2 YYDKDF (reference sequence). With V trimmed by 5 bases and J by 0 bases, 4 bases remained unmatched. In DNA form, the CDR3 reads TGTGCCACCAGCGCTAGCGGCAACTCCTACAATGAGCAGTTCTTC. It translates to CATSASGNSYNEQFF. Full variable domain (remainder filled in from reference TRBV15 and TRBJ2-1): DAMVIQNPRYQVTQFGKPVTLSCSQTLNHNVMYWYQQKSSQAPKLLFHYYDKDFNNEADTPDNFQSRRPNTSFCFLDIRSPGLGDTAMYLCATSASGNSYNEQFFGPGTRLTVL.

This clone showed up just once. The rearrangement joins TRBV5-1 to TRBJ1-2; TRBD1 aligns across 8 bases. V trimming: 0 bases; J trimming: 5 bases; junction bases outside the gene matches: 15. Germline CDR1 is SGHRS and CDR2 is YFSETQ. There are 18 residues in the CDR3. Here the CDR3 reads CASSLARTGMALSYGYTF. As DNA, the CDR3 is TGCGCCAGCAGCTTGGCAAGGACAGGGATGGCGTTATCGTATGGCTACACCTTC.

With regard to this clone: Different DNA sequences within this sample yield the same CDR3. This chain connects TRBV9 to TRBJ2-1; D unresolved. Germline V gene data show CDR1 as SGDLS and CDR2 as YYNGEE. V lost 0 bases, J lost 0 bases, and 7 bases lay in between. The CDR3 covers 15 residues. The CDR3 DNA reads as TGTGCCAGCAGCGTAGCTGGGGACTCCTACAATGAGCAGTTCTTC. Translation gives CASSVAGDSYNEQFF.

J is TRBJ2-7 and V is TRBV25-1; D may be TRBD2 (6 bases). Germline-derived CDR1 and CDR2 are MGHDK and SYGVNS. The CDR3 spans 12 residues. Written as DNA, the CDR3 is TGTGCACCTCGGGGGTCCGCCTACGAGCAGTACTTC. It specifies CAPRGSAYEQYF.

This clone was counted many times. The gene calls are TRBV29-1 and TRBJ2-7; perhaps D is TRBD1 or TRBD2 (5 bases each). The germline gives CDR1 SQVTM, CDR2 ANQGSEA. The CDR3 runs to 13 residues. V shed 5 bases and J shed 6 bases, with 17 bases lying between them. Here the CDR3 DNA reads TGCAGCGTTCTGATGCAGGGTGCGGGCGAGCAGTACTTC. Its protein is CSVLMQGAGEQYF.

This clone was seen only a few times. The chain is built from TRBV30 and TRBJ2-2; D is uncertain. Germline lookup yields CDR1 GTSNPN and CDR2 SVGIG (reference sequence). The CDR3 is 13 residues long. V gave up 0 bases and J gave up 6 bases, with 8 bases separating them. The chain's CDR3 is CAWSVNLAGELFF. The CDR3 DNA reads TGTGCCTGGAGTGTGAATTTAGCCGGGGAGCTGTTTTTT.

This rearrangement joins TRBV18 to TRBJ2-2; 10 bases fit TRBD2. J was trimmed by 6 bases and V by 7 bases; bases with no gene match: 8. CDR3 length equals 15 residues. Germline CDR1 and CDR2: KGHSH and LQKENI. The CDR3 spells CASCPLAGDAGELFF. The CDR3 bases are TGTGCCAGCTGCCCTCTAGCGGGAGATGCCGGGGAGCTGTTTTTT.

This clone occurred a few times. This rearrangement joins TRBV13 to TRBJ1-1; D gene unclear. Trimming shortened V by 5 bases and J by 6 bases, and 13 bases separated the two germline ends. The CDR3 is made up of 13 amino acids. Germline V gene lookup returns CDR1 PRHDT and CDR2 FYEKMQ (reference sequence). In nucleotides, the CDR3 is TGTGCCAGCAGCCAGACACCGGAGGCTGAAGCTTTCTTT. Amino acid sequence: CASSQTPEAEAFF.

CDR3 residues: CASSDSAASYNEQFF. The CDR3 bases are TGTGCCAGCTCAGACAGCGCGGCCTCCTACAATGAGCAGTTCTTC. The gene calls are TRBV18 and TRBJ2-1; TRBD1 might be the D (5 bases). The CDR3 is 15 amino acids. Germline CDR1 is KGHSH and CDR2 is LQKENI. Deletions cut 5 bases from V and 0 bases from J, with 11 bases between.